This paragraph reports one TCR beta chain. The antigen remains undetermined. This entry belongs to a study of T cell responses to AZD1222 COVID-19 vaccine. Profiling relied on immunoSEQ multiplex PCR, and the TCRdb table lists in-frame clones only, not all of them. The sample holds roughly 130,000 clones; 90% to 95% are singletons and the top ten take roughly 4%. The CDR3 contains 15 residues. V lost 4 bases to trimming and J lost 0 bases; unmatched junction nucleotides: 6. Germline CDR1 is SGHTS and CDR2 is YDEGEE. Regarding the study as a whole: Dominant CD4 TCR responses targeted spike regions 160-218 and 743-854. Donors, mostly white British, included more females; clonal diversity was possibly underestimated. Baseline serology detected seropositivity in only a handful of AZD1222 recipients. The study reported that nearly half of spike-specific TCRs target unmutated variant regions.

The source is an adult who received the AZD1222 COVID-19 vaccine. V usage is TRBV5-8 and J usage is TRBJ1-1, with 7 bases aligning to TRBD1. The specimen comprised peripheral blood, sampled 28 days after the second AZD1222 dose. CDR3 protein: CASSPGTVMNTEAFF. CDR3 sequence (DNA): TGTGCCAGCAGCCCCGGGACAGTTATGAACACTGAAGCTTTCTTT.